This T cell receptor (beta chain) was profiled in a study of T cells expressing NK-cell markers. Of note for this clonotype: Its antigen remains unidentified.

The CDR3 has 14 amino acids. CDR1 and CDR2 (germline): SGHRS, YFSETQ. Findings and caveats of the study: A few of the donors also had these clonotypes leading their CD3+CD56-NKG2C+ fraction. Dominant NKG2C+ clonotypes made up about 1.0-7.0% of CD8+ T cells in roughly 6 donors.

Reprocessing the 5' RACE reads, TCRdb reports a single entry for every CDR3 protein and omits DNA. Its table records 500,000 to 700,000 distinct CDR3 sequences. The sequenced sample consisted of blood T cells: a sorted CD56 or NKG2C T cell subset, CD4+ or CD8+ T cells, or bulk PBMC T cells (not recorded which). The TCR was taken from a man between 18 and 35 years old in good health. This chain connects TRBV5-1 to TRBJ2-3; checking the TCRdb D call of TRBD2 is not possible without DNA. This CDR3 reads CASHSGKTTDTQYF. Full variable domain (missing parts from reference TRBV5-1 and TRBJ2-3): KAGVTQTPRYLIKTRGQQVTLSCSPISGHRSVSWYQQTPGQGLQFLFEYFSETQRNKGNFPGRFSGRQFSNSRSEMNVSTLELGDSALYLCASHSGKTTDTQYFGPGTRLTVL.